This is a list of T cell receptor beta chains from one sample in a study of blood T cell repertoires in COVID-19. Sequenced by immunoSEQ multiplex PCR; TCRdb stores in-frame clones only, minus some. This table holds about half a million clones, approximately 83% found once. Sequenced input: peripheral blood. These receptors were obtained from a human donor in a cohort sampled during active COVID-19. Each CDR3 is given with its conserved first and last residue. D genes are given only for firm matches. Only part of the rows carry a size: once, few, many, or a class if the clone is expanded.

J | size | D | V | CDR3 | DNA
TRBJ1-3 | NA | NA | TRBV30 | CAWSKNLSGNTIYF | TGTGCCTGGAGTAAAAATCTCTCTGGAAACACCATATATTTT
TRBJ2-1 | NA | NA | TRBV27 | CASSFQRAYNEQFF | TGTGCCAGCAGTTTCCAGCGGGCCTACAATGAGCAGTTCTTC
TRBJ1-1 | NA | NA | TRBV19 | CASRSTGWDTEAFF | TGTGCCAGTCGCTCTACAGGGTGGGACACTGAAGCTTTCTTT
TRBJ2-7 | NA | NA | TRBV28 | CASSRPPGTYEQYF | TGTGCCAGCAGTCGCCCCCCCGGGACCTACGAGCAGTACTTC
TRBJ2-2 | NA | TRBD1 | TRBV18 | CASSPPGQAIEATGELFF | TGTGCCAGCTCACCACCGGGACAGGCGATCGAGGCAACCGGGGAGCTGTTTTTT
TRBJ2-5 | NA | NA | TRBV3-1/TRBV3-2 | CASSLTQLGSAMSQYF | TGTGCCAGCAGCCTTACCCAGCTAGGGAGCGCCATGTCCCAGTACTTC
TRBJ1-1 | NA | NA | TRBV19 | CASSIHREMWASTEAFF | TGTGCCAGTAGTATTCACAGGGAAATGTGGGCTAGCACTGAAGCTTTCTTT
TRBJ1-1 | NA | NA | TRBV7-7 | CASSLDRNTEAFF | TGTGCTAGCAGCTTAGACAGGAACACTGAAGCTTTCTTT
TRBJ2-1 | NA | TRBD1 | TRBV29-1 | CSSRDRGPYNEQFF | TGCAGTTCCCGGGACAGGGGTCCGTACAATGAGCAGTTCTTC
TRBJ2-1 | NA | NA | TRBV4-1 | CASSQGRSSYNEQFF | TGCGCCAGCAGCCAAGGGAGGAGCTCCTACAATGAGCAGTTCTTC
TRBJ1-1 | NA | TRBD1 | TRBV19 | CATLDRGWSAFF | TGTGCCACCCTTGACAGGGGATGGTCGGCTTTCTTT
TRBJ2-3 | NA | NA | TRBV6-1 | CASSEARAETATQYF | TGTGCCAGCAGTGAGGCGCGGGCGGAGACCGCTACGCAGTATTTT
TRBJ2-1 | NA | NA | TRBV7-9 | CASSHDRSYYNEQFF | TGTGCCAGCAGCCATGACAGATCCTACTACAATGAGCAGTTCTTC
TRBJ2-6 | once | TRBD1 | TRBV15 | CATSRDRDSDPGANVLTF | TGTGCCACCAGCAGAGATCGGGACAGCGATCCTGGGGCCAACGTCCTGACTTTC
TRBJ1-1 | once | NA | TRBV7-9 | CASSLVSAEAFF | TGTGCCAGCAGCTTAGTATCGGCTGAAGCTTTCTTT
TRBJ2-5 | NA | TRBD1 | TRBV18 | CASSPGQGETQYF | TGTGCCAGCTCACCGGGACAGGGGGAGACCCAGTACTTC
TRBJ2-7 | NA | TRBD2 | TRBV19 | CAGSLADHEQYF | TGTGCCGGTAGCCTAGCGGACCACGAGCAGTACTTC
TRBJ2-2 | NA | NA | TRBV6-1 | CASSGGTRTVDTGELFF | TGTGCCAGCAGTGGGGGTACTAGAACCGTGGACACCGGGGAGCTGTTTTTT
TRBJ1-5 | few | NA | TRBV4-2 | CASSQENQPQHF | TGTGCCAGCAGCCAGGAGAATCAGCCCCAGCATTTT
TRBJ2-7 | NA | TRBD1 | TRBV7-9 | CASSYNFRTGGVSEYEQYF | TGTGCCAGCAGCTACAATTTCAGGACAGGGGGAGTAAGCGAGTACGAGCAGTACTTC
TRBJ2-5 | NA | NA | TRBV5-1 | CATYRVPGEETQYF | TGCGCCACCTATCGGGTCCCCGGGGAAGAGACCCAGTACTTC
TRBJ1-5 | NA | NA | TRBV19 | CASSPTGWGSSPQHF | TGTGCCAGTAGCCCGACAGGTTGGGGGAGTAGTCCCCAGCATTTT
TRBJ2-3 | NA | NA | TRBV5-6 | CASSLVGRATDTQYF | TGTGCCAGCAGCTTGGTCGGGCGGGCCACAGATACGCAGTATTTT
TRBJ1-2 | NA | NA | TRBV7-9 | CASSLLGADHGYTF | TGTGCCAGCAGCTTATTAGGGGCGGACCATGGCTACACCTTC
TRBJ2-4 | once | NA | TRBV5-1 | CASQRQPGGIQYF | TGCGCCAGCCAACGTCAACCCGGGGGCATTCAGTACTTC
TRBJ2-3 | NA | TRBD2 | TRBV7-9 | CASSLATSGYTDTQYF | TGTGCCAGCAGCTTAGCGACTAGCGGGTACACAGATACGCAGTATTTT
TRBJ2-7 | NA | TRBD2 | TRBV14 | CASSQGLAGAYEQYF | TGTGCCAGCAGCCAGGGACTAGCGGGAGCGTACGAGCAGTACTTC
TRBJ1-1 | NA | NA | TRBV7-8 | CASSLRGRMNTEAFF | TGTGCCAGCAGCTTAAGGGGTCGGATGAACACTGAAGCTTTCTTT
TRBJ2-7 | NA | TRBD2 | TRBV7-2 | CASSLGTSTHEQYF | TGTGCCAGCAGTCTAGGGACTAGCACCCACGAGCAGTACTTC
TRBJ2-3 | NA | TRBD1 | TRBV19 | CASSMWDRRGDTQYF | TGTGCCAGTAGTATGTGGGACAGGCGAGGGGATACGCAGTATTTT
TRBJ2-2 | NA | NA | TRBV6-5 | CASSYSRGGGPGELFF | TGTGCCAGCAGTTACTCGAGAGGGGGGGGCCCCGGGGAGCTGTTTTTT
TRBJ1-3 | NA | TRBD1 | TRBV2 | CASSRDSEGNTIYF | TGTGCCAGCAGTCGGGACAGTGAAGGAAACACCATATATTTT
TRBJ2-1 | NA | TRBD2 | TRBV27 | CASSWAAGGSYNEQFF | TGTGCCAGCAGTTGGGCAGCGGGGGGCTCCTACAATGAGCAGTTCTTC
TRBJ1-4 | few | TRBD1 | TRBV18 | CASSLYPGTGDEKLFF | TGTGCCAGCTCCCTCTACCCCGGGACAGGGGACGAAAAACTGTTTTTT
TRBJ2-2 | NA | NA | TRBV3-1/TRBV3-2 | CASSQAVSSYTGELFF | TGTGCCAGCAGCCAAGCCGTGTCCAGTTACACCGGGGAGCTGTTTTTT
TRBJ2-7 | few | TRBD2 | TRBV20-1 | CSASWVVLAGDRGYEQYF | TGCAGTGCTAGTTGGGTAGTACTAGCGGGAGATAGGGGCTACGAGCAGTACTTC